The present TCR beta chain was sequenced within a study of blood T cell repertoires in COVID-19. Study background: Spain, Italy and the United States supplied samples that represented acute and convalescent COVID-19. T cells, B-cell-depleted T cells, or PBMCs provided the cDNA or gDNA that served as material.

The CDR3 is made up of 16 amino acids. The V gene's germline CDR1 is KGHSH and CDR2 LQKENI. Trimming cost V 6 bases and J 4 bases, with 20 bases left between them. Seattle researchers signed up patients amid active infection and tracked them longitudinally. In the original workflow: Amplification of reference gene primers was used by the study to estimate nucleated cell counts. Clones were sequenced by immunoSEQ multiplex PCR, and TCRdb holds only the in-frame ones, with some missing. The V and J calls and clone size come from that table; D and trimming were worked out from the DNA. Among about 180,000 clones listed, approximately 86% were seen once.

The chain has TRBV18 and TRBJ2-3; tentative D call: TRBD1 (6 bases). This clonotype was obtained from a man in his sixties with COVID-19, enrolled during active disease. Sequencing used peripheral blood. CDR3 nucleotides: TGTGCCAGCTCCCCCGTGGAGGCAGGGGTGGCAGATACGCAGTATTTT. Protein sequence: CASSPVEAGVADTQYF.